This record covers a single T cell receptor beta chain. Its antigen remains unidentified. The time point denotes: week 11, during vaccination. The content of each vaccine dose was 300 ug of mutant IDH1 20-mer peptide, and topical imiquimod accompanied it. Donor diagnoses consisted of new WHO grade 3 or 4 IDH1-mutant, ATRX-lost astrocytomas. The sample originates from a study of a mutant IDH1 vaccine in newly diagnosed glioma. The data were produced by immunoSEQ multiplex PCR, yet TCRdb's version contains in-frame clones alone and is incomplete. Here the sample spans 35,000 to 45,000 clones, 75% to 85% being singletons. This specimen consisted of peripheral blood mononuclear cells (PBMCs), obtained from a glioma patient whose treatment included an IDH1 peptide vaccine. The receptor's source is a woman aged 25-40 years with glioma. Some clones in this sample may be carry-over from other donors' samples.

In DNA form, the CDR3 reads TGCAGCGTGGGTTTAGCGGGAGCGAACACCGGGGAGCTGTTTTTT. As protein: CSVGLAGANTGELFF. The rearrangement uses TRBV29-1 and TRBJ2-2; TRBD2 matches 9 bases. Germline CDR1 reads SQVTM; CDR2 reads ANQGSEA. The CDR3 totals 15 residues. V shed 6 bases and J 0 bases; nucleotides not matched to a gene: 5.